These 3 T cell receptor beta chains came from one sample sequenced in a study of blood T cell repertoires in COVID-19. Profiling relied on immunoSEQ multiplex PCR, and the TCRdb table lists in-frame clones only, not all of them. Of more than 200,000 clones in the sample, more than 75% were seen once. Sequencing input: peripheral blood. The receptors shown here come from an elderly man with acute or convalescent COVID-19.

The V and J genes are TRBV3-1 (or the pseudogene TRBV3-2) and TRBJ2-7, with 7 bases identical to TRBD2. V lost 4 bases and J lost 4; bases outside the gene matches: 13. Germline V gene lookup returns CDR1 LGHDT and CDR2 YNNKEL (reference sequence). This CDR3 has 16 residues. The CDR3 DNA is TGTGCCAGCAGCCCCGACATGGCTAGCGGTAGGTACGAGCAGTACTTC. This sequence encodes CASSPDMASGRYEQYF.

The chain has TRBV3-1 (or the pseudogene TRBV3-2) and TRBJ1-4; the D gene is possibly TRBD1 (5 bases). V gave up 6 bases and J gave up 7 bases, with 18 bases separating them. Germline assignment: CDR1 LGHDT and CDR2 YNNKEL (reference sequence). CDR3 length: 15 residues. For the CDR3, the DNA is TGTGCCAGCAGTCCGATCGGACACTCGGGTGAAAAACTGTTTTTT. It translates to CASSPIGHSGEKLFF.

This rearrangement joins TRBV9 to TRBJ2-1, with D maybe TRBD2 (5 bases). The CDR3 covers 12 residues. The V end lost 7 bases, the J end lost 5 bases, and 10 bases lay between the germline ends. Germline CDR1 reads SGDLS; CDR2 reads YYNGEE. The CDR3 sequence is CASAERDNEQFF. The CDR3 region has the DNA TGTGCCAGCGCGGAGAGGGACAATGAGCAGTTCTTC.